Listed here is a single T cell receptor beta chain. In its sample, this clonotype was seen many times. This receptor's antigen is unknown. No much larger clone exists at a distance of one base, and base qualities are not known. According to the germline V gene (reference sequence), CDR1 reads DFQATT and CDR2 reads SNEGSKA. The CDR3 contains 12 residues, cysteine and phenylalanine counted. Only the CDR3 region is kept as DNA, spanning 36 bases read in frame from base 1. At the junction V is shortened by 3 bases and J by 5 bases, with 10 bases in between. These data belong to a study of CD8 T cells in ankylosing spondylitis (dated by TCRdb to between 2016 and 2019). Turning to the overall study: The study profiled T cell receptor beta repertoires in healthy donors and ankylosing spondylitis patients to find disease-linked TCR variants. Samples of peripheral blood were taken, and for ankylosing spondylitis patients, synovial fluid was collected as well. The full study cohort was made up of about 25 ankylosing spondylitis patients and more than 90 healthy donors. Paper-wide results and their limitations: Blood from ankylosing spondylitis patients appeared to be characterized by a TCR beta motif composed of about eight highly homologous amino acid variants. Significant enrichment of the disease-linked clones was reported in matched synovial fluid samples from ankylosing spondylitis patients. Some of the motif variants had been reported before in the synovial fluid and blood of reactive arthritis patients, a finding that suggests common disease-initiation mechanisms. In peripheral blood, the disease-linked clones were found at relatively low frequencies and had a CD8+ phenotype.

Sequenced on an Illumina HiSeq 2500. Quantitative 5'-RACE with molecular barcodes was used to prepare TCR beta libraries. As for the authors' bioinformatics: A new computational method based on a probabilistic model of VDJ rearrangement was used to identify disease-linked TCR variants. Using fastp trimming at Q25 and MiXCR clonotype assembly, TCRdb reanalyzed the public sequencing data and kept in-frame beta chains. Every CDR3 protein is listed once, alongside the most common genes and DNA of its rows. For this entry, the V and J calls and clone size follow TCRdb and not the study's own pipeline. The sample table shows 150,000 to 200,000 distinct CDR3 sequences, and around 18% are seen once. Of the sample, approximately 7.8% falls within the top ten clones.

The sequence joins TRBV20-1 to TRBJ2-5; confidence is insufficient to name the D gene. Source material: blood, either unsorted or a sorted T cell fraction (not recorded which). The clonotype was recovered from a male donor with ankylosing spondylitis or in good health (not recorded which). For the CDR3, the sequence is CSASLNRETQYF. The bases are TGCAGTGCTAGTTTGAACCGTGAGACCCAGTACTTC.